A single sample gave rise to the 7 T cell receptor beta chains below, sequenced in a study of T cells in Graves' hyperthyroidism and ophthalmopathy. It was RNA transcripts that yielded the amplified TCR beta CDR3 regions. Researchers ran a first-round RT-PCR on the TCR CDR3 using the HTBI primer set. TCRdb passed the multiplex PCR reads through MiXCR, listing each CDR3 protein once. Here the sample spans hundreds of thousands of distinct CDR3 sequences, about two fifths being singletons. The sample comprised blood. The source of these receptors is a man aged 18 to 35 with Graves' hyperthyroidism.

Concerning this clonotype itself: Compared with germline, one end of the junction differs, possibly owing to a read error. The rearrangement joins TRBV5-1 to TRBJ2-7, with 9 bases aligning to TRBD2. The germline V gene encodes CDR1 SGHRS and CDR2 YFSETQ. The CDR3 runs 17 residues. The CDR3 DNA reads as TGCGCCAGCAGCTTTCTAGCGGGACTGCTCCAACCCTACGAGCGGTACTTC. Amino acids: CASSFLAGLLQPYERYF.

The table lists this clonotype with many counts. The CDR3 nucleotides are TGTGCCAGTAGACCGCCGGGAGGGAACTATGGCTACACCTTC. This encodes CASRPPGGNYGYTF. The chain uses TRBV19 and TRBJ1-2; D gene uncertain. V was pared by 6 bases and J by 2 bases, with 13 bases between. This CDR3 region has 14 residues. Germline V CDR1 and CDR2: LNHDA, SQIVND (reference sequence).

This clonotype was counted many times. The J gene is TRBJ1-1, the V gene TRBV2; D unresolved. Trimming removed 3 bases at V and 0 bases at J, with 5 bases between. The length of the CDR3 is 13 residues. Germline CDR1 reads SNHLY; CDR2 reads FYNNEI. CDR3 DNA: TGTGCCAGCAGTGACAAGTTGAACACTGAAGCTTTCTTT. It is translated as CASSDKLNTEAFF. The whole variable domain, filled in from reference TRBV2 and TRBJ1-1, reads EPEVTQTPSHQVTQMGQEVILRCVPISNHLYFYWYRQILGQKVEFLVSFYNNEISEKSEIFDDQFSVERPDGSNFTLKIRSTKLEDSAMYFCASSDKLNTEAFFGQGTRLTVV.

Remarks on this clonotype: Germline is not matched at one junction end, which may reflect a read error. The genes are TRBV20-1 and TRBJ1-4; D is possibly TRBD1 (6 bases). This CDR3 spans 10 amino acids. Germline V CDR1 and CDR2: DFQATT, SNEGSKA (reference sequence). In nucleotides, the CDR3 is TGCAGTGCTAGGGACAGACAGGTCTCCTTT. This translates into CSARDRQVSF.

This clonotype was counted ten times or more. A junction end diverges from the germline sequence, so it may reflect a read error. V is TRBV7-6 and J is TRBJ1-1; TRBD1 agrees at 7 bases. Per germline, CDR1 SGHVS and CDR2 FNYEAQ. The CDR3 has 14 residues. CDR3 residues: CASSPPTGNPEAFF. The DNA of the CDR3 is TGTGCCAGCAGCCCTCCGACAGGGAACCCTGAAGCTTTCTTT.

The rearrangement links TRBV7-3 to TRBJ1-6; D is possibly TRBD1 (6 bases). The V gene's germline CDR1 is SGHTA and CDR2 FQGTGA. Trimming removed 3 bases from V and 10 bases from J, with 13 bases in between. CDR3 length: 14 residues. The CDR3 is CASSLMGGNSPLHF. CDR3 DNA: TGTGCCAGCAGCTTGATGGGGGGCAACTCACCCCTCCACTTT.

CDR3 region: CASSQTGGGEQYF. The DNA of the CDR3 is TGTGCCAGCAGCCAGACAGGGGGTGGTGAGCAGTACTTC. The chain employs TRBV14 and TRBJ2-7; 9 bases are shared with TRBD1. V dropped 3 bases and J dropped 7; count of bases not matched to a gene: 4. The CDR3 consists of 13 residues. Germline V gives CDR1 SGHDN, CDR2 FVKESK.